This TCR beta chain appears in the sequencing data of a study of vaccination and CD4 T cells after COVID-19. V was clipped by 0 bases and J by 0 bases, with 6 bases between them. In germline, CDR1 is LNHNV, CDR2 YYDKDF (reference sequence). This CDR3 has 16 residues. Study-level results: When vaccine-specific clones from convalescent patients were examined, 304 of 307 were spike mono-reactive.

Of note for this clonotype: Its antigen is still unknown.

TCRdb analysed the PCR reads with MiXCR anew, one entry per CDR3 protein. The sample holds more than 25,000 distinct CDR3 sequences, 49% seen once. Time point denoted: late sampling 161 to 241 days after vaccination in a few convalescent patients. The origin of this receptor is a human donor who had recovered from COVID-19. The specimen comprised CD4+ T cells from blood, sampled about 7 months after SARS-CoV-2 vaccination. This chain connects TRBV15 to TRBJ2-6, with D maybe TRBD1 (6 bases). The CDR3 coding sequence is TGTGCCACCAGCAGAGAGGGACACTCTGGGGCCAACGTCCTGACTTTC. As protein: CATSREGHSGANVLTF.